Following are 15 T cell receptor beta chains from one sample sequenced in a study of blood T cell repertoires in COVID-19. The protocol was immunoSEQ multiplex PCR, while the TCRdb copy is restricted to in-frame clones and leaves out a portion. The table includes around 200,000 clones, approximately 85% detected once. The sample consisted of peripheral blood. Receptor source: a human donor with active or convalescent COVID-19. The donor label of this sample is uncertain.

The chain carries TRBV2 and TRBJ1-4; the match to TRBD1 covers 9 bases. The CDR3 extends over 15 amino acids. V shed 4 bases, J shed 7 bases, and the junction held 7 bases outside the gene matches. Germline V gives CDR1 SNHLY, CDR2 FYNNEI. DNA for the CDR3: TGTGCCAGCAGTGGAGGGGGGACAGGGCCTGAAAAACTGTTTTTT. This sequence encodes CASSGGGTGPEKLFF.

As to this clone: Other DNA variants within this sample encode the same CDR3. The chain couples TRBV12-3 or TRBV12-4 to TRBJ1-1, with D possibly TRBD1 on 5 matching bases. The CDR3 totals 13 residues. The V and J ends lost 3 bases and 4 bases respectively, with 9 bases between them. CDR3 bases: TGTGCCAGCAGTTTCGCCGGGGGCACTGAAGCTTTCTTT. Protein product: CASSFAGGTEAFF.

The chain is built from TRBV19 and TRBJ1-4; possible D gene TRBD1, 6 bases. V was shortened by 6 bases and J by 7 bases, with 15 bases between the two germline ends. Germline loops: CDR1 LNHDA, CDR2 SQIVND (reference sequence). CDR3 length equals 14 residues. This chain's CDR3 is CASSTQGNREKLFF. In DNA form, the CDR3 reads TGTGCCAGTAGCACACAGGGTAATCGTGAAAAACTGTTTTTT.

This chain links TRBV27 with TRBJ2-1; 9 nucleotides agree with TRBD2. With V trimmed by 2 bases and J by 6 bases, 5 bases remained unmatched. There are 15 residues in the CDR3. The germline CDR1 and CDR2 sequences are MNHEY and SMNVEV (reference sequence). Here the CDR3 DNA reads TGTGCCAGCAGTTTAATGCGGGAGGGGGGCAATGAGCAGTTCTTC. Amino acid sequence: CASSLMREGGNEQFF.

In this sample, this clone turned up once. The CDR3 protein is CASSSPATVGGELFF. As DNA, the CDR3 is TGCGCCAGCAGCTCCCCGGCGACAGTCGGCGGGGAGCTGTTTTTT. The chain links TRBV5-1 to TRBJ2-2, with TRBD1 as a possible D gene (5 bases). Trimming took off 3 bases at V and 7 bases at J, with 16 bases between the two ends. CDR1 is SGHRS, CDR2 YFSETQ, per germline. The CDR3 consists of 15 residues. The full variable domain, rest sourced from reference TRBV5-1 and TRBJ2-2, is KAGVTQTPRYLIKTRGQQVTLSCSPISGHRSVSWYQQTPGQGLQFLFEYFSETQRNKGNFPGRFSGRQFSNSRSEMNVSTLELGDSALYLCASSSPATVGGELFFGEGSRLTVL.

The rearrangement links TRBV5-6 to TRBJ2-7; 9 bases match TRBD1. Losses at the gene ends were 2 bases for V and 2 bases for J; bases not matched to a gene: 5. Germline CDR1 and CDR2: SGHDT and YYEEEE. The CDR3 runs 15 residues. Here the CDR3 reads CASSFTGTGTYEQYF. The CDR3 DNA reads as TGTGCCAGCAGCTTCACCGGGACAGGGACCTACGAGCAGTACTTC.

This clone was seen once. The chain is built from TRBV11-1 and TRBJ2-2, with D perhaps matching TRBD1 (5 bases). V was trimmed by 1 base and J by 6 bases, leaving 9 bases between them. The CDR3 is 14 residues long. Looked up from germline, CDR1 is SGHAT and CDR2 is FQDESV (reference sequence). CDR3 in amino acids: CASSLVKGSGELFF. The DNA for the CDR3 is TGTGCCAGCAGCTTAGTAAAGGGGTCCGGGGAGCTGTTTTTT.

V is TRBV3-1 (or the pseudogene TRBV3-2) and J is TRBJ2-1; TRBD2 aligns across 8 bases. V lost 1 base, J lost 5 bases, and 19 bases stayed unmatched. The CDR3 has 20 residues. Germline V gene lookup returns CDR1 LGHDT and CDR2 YNNKEL (reference sequence). The CDR3 loop is CASSQGKVLLAGGYHNEQFF. The CDR3 DNA reads TGTGCCAGCAGCCAAGGAAAGGTTTTATTGGCGGGAGGTTACCACAATGAGCAGTTCTTC.

J is TRBJ1-2 and V is TRBV19, with a possible D match to TRBD1 (6 bases). Germline V lookup: CDR1 LNHDA, CDR2 SQIVND (reference sequence). V was clipped by 3 bases and J by 6 bases, with 17 bases between them. This CDR3 region has 15 residues. CDR3 in DNA: TGTGCCAGTAGTATCGGGTCGGACAGCTCGGATGGCTACACCTTC. Protein sequence: CASSIGSDSSDGYTF.

There are a few counts of this clone. The chain carries TRBV7-9 and TRBJ1-2; D may be TRBD1 (6 bases). The germline gives CDR1 SEHNR, CDR2 FQNEAQ (reference sequence). This CDR3 is built from 13 residues. Trimming removed 5 bases from V and 4 bases from J, with 11 bases in between. The DNA of the CDR3 is TGTGCCAGCAGCAACAGGGCGGGCTATGGCTACACCTTC. Amino acids: CASSNRAGYGYTF.

V is TRBV5-6 and J is TRBJ1-5; TRBD1 is a possible D gene (5 bases). Trimming pared 0 bases from V and 1 base from J, leaving 8 bases between. There are 15 residues in the CDR3. CDR1 and CDR2 from the germline V gene are SGHDT and YYEEEE. CDR3 sequence (DNA): TGTGCCAGCAGCTTGGGGACAACCAGCAATCAGCCCCAGCATTTT. The encoded protein is CASSLGTTSNQPQHF.

The rearrangement joins TRBV28 to TRBJ2-1; tentative D call: TRBD1 (5 bases). The V gene lost 6 bases and the J gene lost 4 bases, with 10 bases spanning the gap. This CDR3 has 13 amino acids. Germline V gene lookup returns CDR1 MDHEN and CDR2 SYDVKM. The CDR3: CASRDTKYNEQFF. Here the CDR3 DNA reads TGTGCCAGCAGGGACACGAAATACAATGAGCAGTTCTTC.

The chain is built from TRBV12-3 or TRBV12-4 and TRBJ2-3; D uncertain. This CDR3 has 12 amino acids. The ends were cut back, 7 bases at V and 2 bases at J, with 7 bases in the middle. CDR3 sequence (DNA): TGTGCCAGCAACCTAAACACAGATACGCAGTATTTT. Translated: CASNLNTDTQYF.

The chain couples TRBV11-2 to TRBJ2-2; TRBD1 matches at 8 bases. Per germline, CDR1 SGHAT and CDR2 FQNNGV. This CDR3 comprises 16 residues. V lost 2 bases to trimming and J lost 5 bases; unmatched junction nucleotides: 7. Here the CDR3 reads CASSLTPDRETGELFF. The CDR3 DNA reads as TGTGCCAGCAGCTTAACCCCGGACAGGGAGACCGGGGAGCTGTTTTTT.

The CDR3 DNA reads as TGTGCCAGCAGTGGAAACAGGGGATATCAGCCCCAGCATTTT. Translated, it gives CASSGNRGYQPQHF. The chain links TRBV2 to TRBJ1-5; 7 bases fit TRBD1. There are 14 residues in the CDR3. In germline, CDR1 is SNHLY, CDR2 FYNNEI. Trimming took 4 bases from V and 5 from J; bases not matched to a gene: 5.